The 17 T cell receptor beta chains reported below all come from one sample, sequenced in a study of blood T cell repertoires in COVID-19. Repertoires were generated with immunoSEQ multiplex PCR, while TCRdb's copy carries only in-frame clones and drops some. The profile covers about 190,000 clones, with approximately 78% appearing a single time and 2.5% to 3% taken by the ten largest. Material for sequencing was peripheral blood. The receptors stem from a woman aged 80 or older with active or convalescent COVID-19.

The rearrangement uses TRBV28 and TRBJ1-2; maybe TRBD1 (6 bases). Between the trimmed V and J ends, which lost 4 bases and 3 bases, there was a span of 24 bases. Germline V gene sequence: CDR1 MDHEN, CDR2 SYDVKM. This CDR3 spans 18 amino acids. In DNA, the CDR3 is TGTGCCAGCAGTTCCCTGTTTTCCTCCAGGGGTGGATACTATGGCTACACCTTC. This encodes CASSSLFSSRGGYYGYTF.

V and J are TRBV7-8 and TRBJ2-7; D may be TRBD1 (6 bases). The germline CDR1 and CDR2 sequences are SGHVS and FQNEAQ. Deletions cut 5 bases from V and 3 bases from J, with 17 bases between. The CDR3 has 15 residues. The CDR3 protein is CASSRLDTGSYEQYF. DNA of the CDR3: TGTGCCAGCAGCCGCCTAGACACAGGGAGCTACGAGCAGTACTTC.

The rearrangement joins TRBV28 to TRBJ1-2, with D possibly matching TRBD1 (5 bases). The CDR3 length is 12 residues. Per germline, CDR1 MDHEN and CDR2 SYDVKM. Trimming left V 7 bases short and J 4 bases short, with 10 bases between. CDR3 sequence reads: CASTTGGYGYTF. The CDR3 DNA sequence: TGTGCCAGCACCACGGGGGGCTATGGCTACACCTTC.

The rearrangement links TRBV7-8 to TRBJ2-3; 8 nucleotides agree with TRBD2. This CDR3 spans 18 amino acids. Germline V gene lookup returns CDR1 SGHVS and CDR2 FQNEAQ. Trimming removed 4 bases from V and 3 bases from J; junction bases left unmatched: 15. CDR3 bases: TGTGCCAGCAGCTCCGGCCAGCGGGGGTCGGGTCTGACAGATACGCAGTATTTT. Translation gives CASSSGQRGSGLTDTQYF.

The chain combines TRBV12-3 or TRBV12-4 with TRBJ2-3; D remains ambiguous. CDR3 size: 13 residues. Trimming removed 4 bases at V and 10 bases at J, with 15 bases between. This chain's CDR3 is CASSYPTKGAQYF. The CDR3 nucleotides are TGTGCCAGCAGTTACCCGACCAAAGGAGCGCAGTATTTT.

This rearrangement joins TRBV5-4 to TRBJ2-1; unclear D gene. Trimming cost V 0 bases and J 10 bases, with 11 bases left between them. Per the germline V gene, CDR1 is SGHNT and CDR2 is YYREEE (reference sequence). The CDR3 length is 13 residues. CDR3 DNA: TGTGCCAGCAGCTTGGCCGGCGGTCCAGAGCAGTTCTTC. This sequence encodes CASSLAGGPEQFF.

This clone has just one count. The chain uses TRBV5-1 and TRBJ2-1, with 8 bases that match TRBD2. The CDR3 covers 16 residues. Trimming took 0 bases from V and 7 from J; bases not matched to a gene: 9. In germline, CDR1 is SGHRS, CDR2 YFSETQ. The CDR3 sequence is CASSLVLAGFGNEQFF. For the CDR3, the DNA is TGCGCCAGCAGCTTGGTATTAGCGGGGTTCGGGAATGAGCAGTTCTTC.

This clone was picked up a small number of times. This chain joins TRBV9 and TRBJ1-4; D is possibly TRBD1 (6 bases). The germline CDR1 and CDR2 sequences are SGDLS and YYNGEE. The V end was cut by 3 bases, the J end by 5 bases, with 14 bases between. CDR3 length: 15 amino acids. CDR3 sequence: CASSGNREINEKLFF. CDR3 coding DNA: TGTGCCAGCAGCGGAAACAGGGAAATAAATGAAAAACTGTTTTTT.

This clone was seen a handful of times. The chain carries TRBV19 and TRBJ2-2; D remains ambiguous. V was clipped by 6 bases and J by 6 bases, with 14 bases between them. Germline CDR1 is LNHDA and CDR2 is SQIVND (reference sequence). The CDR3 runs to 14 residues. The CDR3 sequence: CASRSTALAGELFF. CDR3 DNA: TGTGCCAGTAGGTCAACAGCCTTGGCCGGGGAGCTGTTTTTT.

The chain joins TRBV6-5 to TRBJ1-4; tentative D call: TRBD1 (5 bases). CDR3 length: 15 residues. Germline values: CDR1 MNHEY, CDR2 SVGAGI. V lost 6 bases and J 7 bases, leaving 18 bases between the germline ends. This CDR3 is CASRPAGGGGEKLFF. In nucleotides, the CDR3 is TGTGCCAGCAGACCCGCGGGGGGTGGGGGTGAAAAACTGTTTTTT.

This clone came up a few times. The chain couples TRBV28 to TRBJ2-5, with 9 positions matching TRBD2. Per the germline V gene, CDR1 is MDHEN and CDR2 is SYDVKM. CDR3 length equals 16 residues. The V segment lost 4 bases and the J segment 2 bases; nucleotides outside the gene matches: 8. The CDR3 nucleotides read TGTGCCAGCAGTTCCGATCTAGCGGGGAGTCAAGAGACCCAGTACTTC. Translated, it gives CASSSDLAGSQETQYF. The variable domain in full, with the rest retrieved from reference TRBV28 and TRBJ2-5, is DVKVTQSSRYLVKRTGEKVFLECVQDMDHENMFWYRQDPGLGLRLIYFSYDVKMKEKGDIPEGYSVSREKKERFSLILESASTNQTSMYLCASSSDLAGSQETQYFGPGTRLLVL.

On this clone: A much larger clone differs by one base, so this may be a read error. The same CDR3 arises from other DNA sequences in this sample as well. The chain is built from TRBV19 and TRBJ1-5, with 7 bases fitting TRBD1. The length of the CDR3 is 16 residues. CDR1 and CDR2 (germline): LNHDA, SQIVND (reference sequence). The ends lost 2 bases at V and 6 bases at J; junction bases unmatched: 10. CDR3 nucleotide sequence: TGTGCCAGTAGTATAAGGGGGCAGGTGGTAGGTCAGCCCCAGCATTTT. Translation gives CASSIRGQVVGQPQHF.

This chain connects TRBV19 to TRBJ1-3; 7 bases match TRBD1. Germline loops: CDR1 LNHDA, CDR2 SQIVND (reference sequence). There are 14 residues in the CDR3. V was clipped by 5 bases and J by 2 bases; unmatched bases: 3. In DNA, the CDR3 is TGTGCCAGTAGTCCCAGGGGGACTGGAAACACCATATATTTT. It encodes CASSPRGTGNTIYF.

CDR3 sequence (DNA): TGTGCCAGCAGTTTAGTGCCAGGGGGCATAGAGACCCAGTACTTC. Protein: CASSLVPGGIETQYF. The J gene is TRBJ2-5, the V gene TRBV27; 8 bases are a match to TRBD1. Germline trimming cut 2 bases from V and 4 bases from J; bases unmatched to any gene: 6. This CDR3 is 15 amino acids long. Germline CDR1 is MNHEY and CDR2 is SMNVEV (reference sequence).

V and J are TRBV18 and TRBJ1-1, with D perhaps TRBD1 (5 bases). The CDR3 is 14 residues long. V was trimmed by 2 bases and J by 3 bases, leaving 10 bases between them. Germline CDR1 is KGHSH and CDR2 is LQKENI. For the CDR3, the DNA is TGTGCCAGCTCACCAGCGGGGGGAGACACTGAAGCTTTCTTT. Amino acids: CASSPAGGDTEAFF.

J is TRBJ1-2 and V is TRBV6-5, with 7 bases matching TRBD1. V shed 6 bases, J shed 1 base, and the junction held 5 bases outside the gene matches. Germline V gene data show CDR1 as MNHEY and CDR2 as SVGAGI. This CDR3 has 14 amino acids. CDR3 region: CASRSGQVNYGYTF. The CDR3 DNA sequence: TGTGCCAGCAGATCCGGACAGGTTAACTATGGCTACACCTTC.

CDR3 nucleotide sequence: TGTGCCATCAGTGCCACCGGGACTAGCGGGGGGGCAACCGGGGAGCTGTTTTTT. Translation: CAISATGTSGGATGELFF. The chain has TRBV10-3 and TRBJ2-2; 16 positions match TRBD2. CDR3 length: 18 residues. J lost 5 bases, V lost 4 bases, and 7 bases had no gene match. Germline-derived CDR1 and CDR2 are ENHRY and SYGVKD.